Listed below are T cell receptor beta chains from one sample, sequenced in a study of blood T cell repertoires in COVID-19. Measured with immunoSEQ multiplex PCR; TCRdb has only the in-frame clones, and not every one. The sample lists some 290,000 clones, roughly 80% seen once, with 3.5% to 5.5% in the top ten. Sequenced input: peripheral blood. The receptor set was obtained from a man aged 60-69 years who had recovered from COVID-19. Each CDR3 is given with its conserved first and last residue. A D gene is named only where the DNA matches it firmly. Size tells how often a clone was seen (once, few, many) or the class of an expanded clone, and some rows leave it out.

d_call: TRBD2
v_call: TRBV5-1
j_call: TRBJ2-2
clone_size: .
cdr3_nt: TGCGCCAGCAGCAGAGCGGGGGGGCCGGGCACCGGGGAGCTGTTTTTT
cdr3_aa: CASSRAGGPGTGELFF

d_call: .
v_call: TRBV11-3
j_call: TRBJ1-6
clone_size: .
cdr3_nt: TGTGCCAGCAGCTTAGATAGTGTTCGGGATTCACCCCTCCACTTT
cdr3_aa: CASSLDSVRDSPLHF

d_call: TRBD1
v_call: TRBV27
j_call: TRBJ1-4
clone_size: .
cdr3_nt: TGTGCCAGCAGTACTATACAGGGGGCAACTAATGAAAAACTGTTTTTT
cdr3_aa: CASSTIQGATNEKLFF

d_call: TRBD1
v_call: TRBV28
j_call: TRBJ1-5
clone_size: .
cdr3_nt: TGTGCCAGCAGCCCTCAAGACAGGGTAGGCCAGCCCCAGCATTTT
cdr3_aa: CASSPQDRVGQPQHF

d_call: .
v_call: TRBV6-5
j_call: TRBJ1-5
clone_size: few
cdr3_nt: TGTGCCAGCAGTTACACCCGGGATAGCAATCAGCCCCAGCATTTT
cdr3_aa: CASSYTRDSNQPQHF

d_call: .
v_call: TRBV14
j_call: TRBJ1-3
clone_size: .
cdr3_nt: TGTGCCAGCAGGAGAAACTCTGGAAACACCATATATTTT
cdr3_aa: CASRRNSGNTIYF

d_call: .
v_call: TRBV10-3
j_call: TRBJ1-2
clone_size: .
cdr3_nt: TGTGCCATCAGTGAATTATCGGGTGTTACCGGCGGCTACACCTTC
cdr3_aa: CAISELSGVTGGYTF

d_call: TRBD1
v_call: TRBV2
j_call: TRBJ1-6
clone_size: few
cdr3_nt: TGTGCCAGCACGGACAGGGGCCCGAGTTATTCACCCCTCCACTTT
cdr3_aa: CASTDRGPSYSPLHF

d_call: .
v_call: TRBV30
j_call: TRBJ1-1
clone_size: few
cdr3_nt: TGTGCCTGGAGTGTGTCCAGGGGATACACTGAAGCTTTCTTT
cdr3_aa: CAWSVSRGYTEAFF

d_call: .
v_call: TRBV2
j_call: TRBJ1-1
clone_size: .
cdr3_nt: TGTGCCAGCAGTGAATACAGGGCTGAAGCTTTCTTT
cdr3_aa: CASSEYRAEAFF

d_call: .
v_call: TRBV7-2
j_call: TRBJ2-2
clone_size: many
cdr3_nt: TGTGCCAGCAGCTTAGGTCGGAGGACCGGGGAGCTGTTTTTT
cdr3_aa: CASSLGRRTGELFF

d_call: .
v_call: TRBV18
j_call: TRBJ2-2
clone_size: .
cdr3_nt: TGTGCCAGCTCACCAGCGAAGGGGCGGACCGGGGAGCTGTTTTTT
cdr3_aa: CASSPAKGRTGELFF

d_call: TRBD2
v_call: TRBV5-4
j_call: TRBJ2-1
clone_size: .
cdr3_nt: TGTGCCAGCAGCTCCGCGGGACTAGCGGGATACAATGAGCAGTTCTTC
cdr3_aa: CASSSAGLAGYNEQFF

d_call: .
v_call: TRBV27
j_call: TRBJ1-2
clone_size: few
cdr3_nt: TGTGCCAGCAGTTCACAAGTAAACTATGGCTACACCTTC
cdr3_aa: CASSSQVNYGYTF

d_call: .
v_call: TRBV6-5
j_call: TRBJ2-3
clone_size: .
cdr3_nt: TGTGCCAGCAAGGTTAGCGGCACAGATACGCAGTATTTT
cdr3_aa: CASKVSGTDTQYF

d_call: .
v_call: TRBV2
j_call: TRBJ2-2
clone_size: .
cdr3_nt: TGTGCCAGCAGTGATCTCCCCGGGGAGCTGTTTTTT
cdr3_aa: CASSDLPGELFF

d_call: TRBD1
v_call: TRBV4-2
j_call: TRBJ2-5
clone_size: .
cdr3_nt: TGTGCCAGCAGCGGGGACAGGAAAGAGACCCAGTACTTC
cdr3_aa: CASSGDRKETQYF

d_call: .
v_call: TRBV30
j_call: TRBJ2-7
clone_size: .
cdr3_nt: TGTGCCTGGAGTGTTCAAAACCGACAGGGACTCTACGAGCAGTACTTC
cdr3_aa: CAWSVQNRQGLYEQYF

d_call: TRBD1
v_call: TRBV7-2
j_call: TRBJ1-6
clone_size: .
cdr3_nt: TGTGCCAGCAGAAAACAGGGGGCAAGTTCCTATAATTCACCCCTCCACTTT
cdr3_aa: CASRKQGASSYNSPLHF

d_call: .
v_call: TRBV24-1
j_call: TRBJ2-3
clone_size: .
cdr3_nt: TGTGCCACCAGTGCTACGGGGAACGCGCAGTATTTT
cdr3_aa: CATSATGNAQYF

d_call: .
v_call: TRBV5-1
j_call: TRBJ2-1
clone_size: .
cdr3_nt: TGCGCCAGCAGCTTTGCGGGAAGCTCCTACAATGAGCAGTTCTTC
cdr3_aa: CASSFAGSSYNEQFF

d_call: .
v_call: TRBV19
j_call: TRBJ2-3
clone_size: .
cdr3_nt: TGTGCGACGACCCTTGGCGGGGGCCCAACAGATACGCAGTATTTT
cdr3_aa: CATTLGGGPTDTQYF

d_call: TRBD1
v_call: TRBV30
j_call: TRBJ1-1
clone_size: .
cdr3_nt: TGTGCCTGGAGACGACAGGGGGGGAACACTGAAGCTTTCTTT
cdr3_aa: CAWRRQGGNTEAFF

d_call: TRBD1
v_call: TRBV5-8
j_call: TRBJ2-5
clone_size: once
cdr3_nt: TGTGCCAGCAGCTTGGGAGGGGGCGGAGAGACCCAGTACTTC
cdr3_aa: CASSLGGGGETQYF

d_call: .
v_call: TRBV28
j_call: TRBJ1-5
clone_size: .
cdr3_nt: TGTGCCAGCAGTTTATCAGGGTCGAATCAGCCCCAGCATTTT
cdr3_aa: CASSLSGSNQPQHF

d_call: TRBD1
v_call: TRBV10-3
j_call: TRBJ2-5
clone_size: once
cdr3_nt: TGTGCCACCGGACAGGGGGTTGAGACCCAGTACTTC
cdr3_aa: CATGQGVETQYF

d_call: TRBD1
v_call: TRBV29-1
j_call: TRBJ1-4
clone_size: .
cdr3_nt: TGCAGCGCCGGACAGGTTGCAACTAATGAAAAACTGTTTTTT
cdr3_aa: CSAGQVATNEKLFF

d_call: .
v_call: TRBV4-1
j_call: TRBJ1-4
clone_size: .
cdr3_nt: TGCGCCAGCAGCCAAGCGGGGGGCCCGGGTGAAAAACTGTTTTTT
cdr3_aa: CASSQAGGPGEKLFF

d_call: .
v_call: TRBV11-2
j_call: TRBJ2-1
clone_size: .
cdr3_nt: TGTGCCAGCAGCTTATTCGCGGCCTACAATGAGCAGTTCTTC
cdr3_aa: CASSLFAAYNEQFF

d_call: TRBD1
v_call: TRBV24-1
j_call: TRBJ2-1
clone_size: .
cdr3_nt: TGTGCCACCAGTGATTTTTTCGGACAGGGGAGCTCCTACAATGAGCAGTTCTTC
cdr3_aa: CATSDFFGQGSSYNEQFF

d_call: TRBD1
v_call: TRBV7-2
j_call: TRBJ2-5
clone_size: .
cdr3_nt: TGTGCCAGCAGTTCACAGGGGGAGACCCAGTACTTC
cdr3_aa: CASSSQGETQYF

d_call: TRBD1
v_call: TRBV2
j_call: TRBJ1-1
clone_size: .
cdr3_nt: TGTGCAGGGGACAGGGGGCTTGGGAACACTGAAGCTTTCTTT
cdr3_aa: CAGDRGLGNTEAFF

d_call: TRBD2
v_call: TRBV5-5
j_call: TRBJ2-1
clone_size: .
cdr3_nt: TGTGCCAGCAGCTTGACCGGGACTAGCGGGAGGGCTTCCTACAATGAGCAGTTCTTC
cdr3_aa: CASSLTGTSGRASYNEQFF

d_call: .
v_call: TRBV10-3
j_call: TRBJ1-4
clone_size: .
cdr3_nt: TGTGCCATCAGTGGGGCAGGAACTAATGAAAAACTGTTTTTT
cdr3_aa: CAISGAGTNEKLFF

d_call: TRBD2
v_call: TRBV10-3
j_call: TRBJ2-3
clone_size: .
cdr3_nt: TGTGCCACCGGACTAGCGGGGACAGATACGCAGTATTTT
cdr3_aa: CATGLAGTDTQYF

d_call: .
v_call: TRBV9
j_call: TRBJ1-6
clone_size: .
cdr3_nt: TGTGCCAGCAGCGCGCGAGGTCGGGGGGAAAGCTATAATTCACCCCTCCACTTT
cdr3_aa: CASSARGRGESYNSPLHF

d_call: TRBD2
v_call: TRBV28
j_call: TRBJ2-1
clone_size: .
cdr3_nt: TGTGCCAGCACCTTAAGCGGGGGCACCTACAATGAGCAGTTCTTC
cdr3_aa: CASTLSGGTYNEQFF

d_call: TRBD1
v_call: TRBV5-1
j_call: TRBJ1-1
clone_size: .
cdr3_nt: TGCGCCAGCAGCTTCACAGGGGGCTTGAACACTGAAGCTTTCTTT
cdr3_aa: CASSFTGGLNTEAFF

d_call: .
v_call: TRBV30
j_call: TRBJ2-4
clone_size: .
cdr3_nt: TGTGCGACCAGAGGGTCGAGCATTCAGTACTTC
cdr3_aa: CATRGSSIQYF

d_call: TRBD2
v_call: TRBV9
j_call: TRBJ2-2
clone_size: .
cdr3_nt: TGTGCCAGCAGCGTGCCGACTAGCGGGGCCAATACCGGGGAGCTGTTTTTT
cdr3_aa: CASSVPTSGANTGELFF

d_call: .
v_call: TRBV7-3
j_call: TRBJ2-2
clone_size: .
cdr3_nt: TGTGCCAGCAGCTTCGGTGGTACCGGGGAGCTGTTTTTT
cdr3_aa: CASSFGGTGELFF

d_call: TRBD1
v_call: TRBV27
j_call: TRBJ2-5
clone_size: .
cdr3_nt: TGTGCCAGCAGTTTATCGATAGGGGGCGGTGAGACCCAGTACTTC
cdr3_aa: CASSLSIGGGETQYF

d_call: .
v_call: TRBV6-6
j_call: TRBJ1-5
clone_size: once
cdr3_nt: TGTGCCAGCAGATCACAGGTTCCCCAGCCCCAGCATTTT
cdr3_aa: CASRSQVPQPQHF

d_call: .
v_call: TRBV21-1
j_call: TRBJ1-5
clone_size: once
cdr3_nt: TGTGCCAGCAGCAAAATGACAGTTCATCAGCCCCAGCATTTT
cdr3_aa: CASSKMTVHQPQHF

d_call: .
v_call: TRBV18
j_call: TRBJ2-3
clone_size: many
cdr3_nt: TGTGCCAGCTCACCACCTATCGAGCGGAGGGGCACAGATACGCAGTATTTT
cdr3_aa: CASSPPIERRGTDTQYF